The 19 T cell receptor beta chains in this list originate from one sample, sequenced in a study of shared clonotypes between healthy human individuals. TCRdb's table, derived via immunoSEQ multiplex PCR, lists solely in-frame clones and lacks some. The sample consists of 2 million to 3 million clones, approximately 90% of them appearing once. Sequenced sample: naive CD4+ T cells sorted from blood. Sample subset: CD45RA+ positively selected. The origin of the receptors is a man aged 18 to 29 in good health.

The V call is TRBV18, the J call TRBJ1-1; 9 bases are shared with TRBD1. V dropped 2 bases and J dropped 4; count of bases not matched to a gene: 17. This CDR3 spans 19 amino acids. CDR1 and CDR2 from the germline V gene are KGHSH and LQKENI. The CDR3 protein is CASSPKLTGGAKGSTEAFF. CDR3 coding DNA: TGTGCCAGCTCACCAAAATTAACAGGGGGCGCCAAGGGAAGCACTGAAGCTTTCTTT.

This clone was seen only a few times. Different DNA sequences within this sample yield the same CDR3. The chain recombines TRBV30 with TRBJ1-1; no clear D. The V gene lost 0 bases and the J gene lost 4 bases, with 6 bases spanning the gap. Germline CDR1 reads GTSNPN; CDR2 reads SVGIG (reference sequence). The CDR3 is 12 amino acids. CDR3 in amino acids: CAWSVGGTEAFF. As DNA, the CDR3 is TGTGCCTGGAGTGTGGGAGGCACTGAAGCTTTCTTT.

The chain uses TRBV7-2 and TRBJ2-5, with D perhaps being TRBD1 or TRBD2 (6 bases each). Trimming removed 2 bases from V and 5 bases from J, with 15 bases in between. Germline V gene sequence: CDR1 SGHTA, CDR2 FQGNSA. The CDR3 is made up of 15 amino acids. In DNA form, the CDR3 reads TGTGCCAGCAGCTTACAAGGGGGGAGTCCCGAGACCCAGTACTTC. Translation gives CASSLQGGSPETQYF.

V gene TRBV28 combines with J gene TRBJ1-5; D might be TRBD1 (6 bases). The CDR3 is 16 residues long. Per germline, CDR1 MDHEN and CDR2 SYDVKM. Trimming removed 1 base from V and 4 bases from J, with 14 bases in between. CDR3 region: CASSLSFGQPNQPQHF. In DNA, the CDR3 is TGTGCCAGCAGTTTATCGTTCGGACAGCCTAATCAGCCCCAGCATTTT.

About this clone itself: This sample includes further DNA sequences coding for the same CDR3. This chain links TRBV5-1 with TRBJ2-7, with 10 bases aligning to TRBD1. CDR3 length equals 14 residues. With V trimmed by 2 bases and J by 2 bases, 1 base remained unmatched. Germline loops: CDR1 SGHRS, CDR2 YFSETQ. The CDR3 DNA reads TGCGCCAGCAGCTTTGGGACAGGGGCCTACGAGCAGTACTTC. Residues: CASSFGTGAYEQYF.

The CDR3: CASSSAPSYEQYF. As DNA, the CDR3 is TGTGCCAGCAGTTCGGCCCCTTCCTACGAGCAGTACTTC. The chain couples TRBV28 to TRBJ2-7; D gene uncertain. The CDR3 is 13 amino acids. The germline V gene encodes CDR1 MDHEN and CDR2 SYDVKM. V was trimmed by 4 bases and J by 1 base, leaving 8 bases between them.

The CDR3 sequence: CASSLAPTGGAYEQYF. CDR3 DNA: TGTGCCAGCAGCTTAGCGCCAACAGGGGGGGCCTACGAGCAGTACTTC. This chain uses TRBV7-2 with TRBJ2-5; perhaps TRBD1 as D (8 bases). The J call is in doubt because the DNA end fits TRBJ2-7 better. CDR3 length equals 16 residues. The germline V gene has CDR1 SGHTA and CDR2 FQGNSA.

As to this clone: Other DNA sequences from this sample encode an identical CDR3 as well. The CDR3 sequence is CASSYSTGPYEQYF. The CDR3 DNA is TGTGCCAGCAGTTACTCGACGGGTCCCTACGAGCAGTACTTC. This chain joins TRBV6-6 and TRBJ2-7, with D uncertain. The CDR3 is 14 amino acids. V dropped 0 bases and J dropped 2 bases, with 8 bases sitting between them. In germline, CDR1 is MNHNY, CDR2 SVGAGI (reference sequence).

The chain uses TRBV29-1 and TRBJ2-7; TRBD1 agrees at 9 bases. V was clipped by 4 bases and J by 3 bases; unmatched bases: 7. This CDR3 is 14 amino acids long. Germline values: CDR1 SQVTM, CDR2 ANQGSEA. The CDR3 nucleotides read TGCAGCGTTGGTTTGGACAGGGGTTTCTACGAGCAGTACTTC. Amino acids: CSVGLDRGFYEQYF.

CDR3 loop: CASSLGGDSYNSPLHF. CDR3 nucleotides: TGTGCCAGCAGCTTGGGGGGGGACAGCTATAATTCACCCCTCCACTTT. The J gene is TRBJ1-6, the V gene TRBV5-4, with 7 bases fitting TRBD1. Unmatched junction bases numbered 3, after V lost 0 bases and J lost 3 bases. The germline V gene has CDR1 SGHNT and CDR2 YYREEE (reference sequence). The CDR3 is 16 amino acids. Together with reference TRBV5-4 and TRBJ1-6, the CDR3 gives the full variable domain: ETGVTQSPTHLIKTRGQQVTLRCSSQSGHNTVSWYQQALGQGPQFIFQYYREEENGRGNFPPRFSGLQFPNYSSELNVNALELDDSALYLCASSLGGDSYNSPLHFGNGTRLTVT.

The J gene is TRBJ1-1, the V gene TRBV27; D gene uncertain. Between the trimmed V and J ends, which lost 0 bases and 5 bases, there was a span of 13 bases. The germline V gene encodes CDR1 MNHEY and CDR2 SMNVEV (reference sequence). This CDR3 contains 15 residues. The CDR3 DNA follows: TGTGCCAGCAGTTTATCAAGAGGATTGGGGACTGAAGCTTTCTTT. Translation: CASSLSRGLGTEAFF.

CDR3 loop: CASSFGQENSPLHF. CDR3 DNA: TGCGCCAGCAGCTTCGGGCAGGAGAATTCACCCCTCCACTTT. The V gene is TRBV5-1, the J gene TRBJ1-6; D remains ambiguous. This CDR3 comprises 14 residues. CDR1 and CDR2 from the germline V gene are SGHRS and YFSETQ. The germline V and J ends were trimmed by 2 bases and 7 bases, with 10 bases remaining between them.

In DNA, the CDR3 is TGTGCCAGCAGCACCATTGGGGGGGCGCAGGATACGCAGTATTTT. This sequence encodes CASSTIGGAQDTQYF. The J gene is TRBJ2-3, the V gene TRBV5-4; a possible D gene is TRBD2 (7 bases). The germline gives CDR1 SGHNT, CDR2 YYREEE (reference sequence). This CDR3 region has 15 residues. The ends were cut back, 4 bases at V and 6 bases at J, with 18 bases in the middle.

This chain uses TRBV9 with TRBJ2-7; 12 bases match TRBD2. V trimming: 4 bases; J trimming: 6 bases; junction bases outside the gene matches: 5. The CDR3 length is 14 residues. Germline V lookup: CDR1 SGDLS, CDR2 YYNGEE. CDR3 nucleotides: TGTGCCAGCAGCCCGACTAGCGGGAGCGCCGAGCAGTACTTC. It is translated as CASSPTSGSAEQYF.

This sequence joins TRBV19 and TRBJ2-6; perhaps TRBD1 as D (6 bases). Germline CDR1 LNHDA, CDR2 SQIVND (reference sequence). V was cut by 3 bases and J by 8 bases, with 17 bases left in between. This CDR3 is built from 16 residues. The CDR3 region is CASSILSGARPNVLTF. CDR3 in DNA: TGTGCCAGTAGTATTTTATCAGGGGCAAGGCCCAACGTCCTGACTTTC.

The gene calls are TRBV4-1 and TRBJ1-6, with D perhaps matching TRBD1 (5 bases). The germline CDR1 and CDR2 sequences are MGHRA and YSYEKL. The V end lost 2 bases, the J end lost 6 bases, and 14 bases lay between the germline ends. This CDR3 has 16 amino acids. In DNA, the CDR3 is TGCGCCAGCAGCCAATTGGGGGAACTAGGTAATTCACCCCTCCACTTT. This sequence encodes CASSQLGELGNSPLHF.

J is TRBJ1-5 and V is TRBV9; D is perhaps TRBD1 (5 bases). Trimming left V 4 bases short and J 7 bases short, with 15 bases between. CDR1 is SGDLS and CDR2 is YYNGEE in the germline V gene. The CDR3 runs 14 residues. CDR3 nucleotide sequence: TGTGCCAGCAGCCCTCAGGGTTTGGCCCAGCCCCAGCATTTT. Amino acid sequence: CASSPQGLAQPQHF.

This sequence joins TRBV21-1 and TRBJ1-5. TRBV21-1 is a pseudogene. The CDR3 is made up of 19 amino acids. The CDR3 loop reads CASSKADGRGGYSNQPQHF. In nucleotides, the CDR3 is TGTGCCAGCAGCAAAGCTGACGGCAGGGGAGGGTATAGCAATCAGCCCCAGCATTTT.

V usage is TRBV7-9 and J usage is TRBJ2-1; D is uncertain. The V and J ends lost 5 bases and 4 bases respectively, with 18 bases between them. The CDR3 contains 16 residues. The germline gives CDR1 SEHNR, CDR2 FQNEAQ (reference sequence). The CDR3 loop is CASSQVSPLGYNEQFF. CDR3 nucleotide sequence: TGTGCCAGCAGCCAAGTCTCCCCGCTAGGATACAATGAGCAGTTCTTC.